Listed below are T cell receptor beta chains from one sample, sequenced in a study of T cell changes during pregnancy in multiple sclerosis. Method: immunoSEQ multiplex PCR; TCRdb's copy keeps in-frame clones and lacks some. The repertoire holds around 42,000 clones, over 75% seen once, with approximately 5.3% in the top ten. Here the sequenced sample was peripheral blood, taken in the first trimester of pregnancy. These receptors came from a female donor in good health, enrolled as a control in a pregnancy study. CDR3s include the opening cysteine and the closing phenylalanine or tryptophan. The D gene is left open where the match is weak. The size entry is marked missing in some rows and otherwise reads once, few, many or a size class.

d_gene,v_gene,j_gene,abundance,CDR3nt,CDR3aa
TRBD2,TRBV10-2,TRBJ2-3,.,TGCGCCAGCAGCGGGGCGGGAGGTCAGGATACGCAGTATTTT,CASSGAGGQDTQYF
.,TRBV6-5,TRBJ1-5,.,TGTGCCAGCAGTAGGGGCGGCAATCAGCCCCAGCATTTT,CASSRGGNQPQHF
TRBD2,TRBV5-1,TRBJ2-1,.,TGCGCCAGCAGCCCCGGGATAGCGGGGGGAGTGGCCGATGAGCAGTTCTTC,CASSPGIAGGVADEQFF
TRBD1,TRBV9,TRBJ2-7,.,TGTGCCAGCAGCGCCCAGGGGGCGAGCTCCTACGAGCAGTACTTC,CASSAQGASSYEQYF
TRBD1,TRBV5-1,TRBJ2-5,few,TGCGCCAGCAGTAGATCTACAGGGGCGCGCAGTCGAGAGACCCAGTACTTC,CASSRSTGARSRETQYF
.,TRBV2,TRBJ2-7,.,TGTGCCCAGCAAAGGGAGCAGGGGCCCTACGAGCAGTACTTC,CAQQREQGPYEQYF
TRBD2,TRBV5-1,TRBJ2-1,.,TGCGCCAGCACCCTGGGACTAGCGGAGGCCAATGAGCAGTTCTTC,CASTLGLAEANEQFF
TRBD1,TRBV5-6,TRBJ1-1,.,TGTGCCAGCAGCTTGATGACAGGGGGCCTAACTGAAGCTTTCTTT,CASSLMTGGLTEAFF
.,TRBV27,TRBJ2-7,.,TGTGCCAGCAGTTCTCACTTGACGGGCTACGAGCAGTACTTC,CASSSHLTGYEQYF
TRBD2,TRBV9,TRBJ2-5,.,TGTGCCAGCAGCGTAGGGAGCGGGGGCCTCGAGGGAGAGACCCAGTACTTC,CASSVGSGGLEGETQYF
.,TRBV2,TRBJ1-6,.,TGTGCCAGCAGCCCGGACGGGAGCTCCTATAATTCACCCCTCCACTTT,CASSPDGSSYNSPLHF
.,TRBV9,TRBJ1-3,.,TGTGCCAGCAGCGTAGGGGCAGGCCCTACCTCTGGAAACACCATATATTTT,CASSVGAGPTSGNTIYF
TRBD2,TRBV25-1,TRBJ2-3,.,TGTGCCAGCAGCGGGGCTAGCGGGGGGGCAGATACGCAGTATTTT,CASSGASGGADTQYF
TRBD1,TRBV9,TRBJ1-1,.,TGTGCCAGCAGCGCCTACAGGGGGCAAACTGAAGCTTTCTTT,CASSAYRGQTEAFF
TRBD2,TRBV5-1,TRBJ2-7,.,TGCGCCAGCAGCCCGGGGGACTACGACTACGAGCAGTACTTC,CASSPGDYDYEQYF
.,TRBV5-1,TRBJ1-3,.,TGCGCCAGCAGCTTGGAGGTGTCGGGGTCTGGAAACACCATATATTTT,CASSLEVSGSGNTIYF
.,TRBV27,TRBJ1-2,.,TGTGCCAGCAGTTTGAGCAGGGCTAACTATGGCTACACCTTC,CASSLSRANYGYTF
TRBD1,TRBV2,TRBJ1-6,.,TGTGCCAGCATGCAGGGGGACTATAATTCACCCCTCCACTTT,CASMQGDYNSPLHF
TRBD1,TRBV9,TRBJ1-3,.,TGTGCCAGCAGCCAAATGACAGGGGCCGGTTCAAACACCATATATTTT,CASSQMTGAGSNTIYF
TRBD2,TRBV7-9,TRBJ2-5,.,TGTGCCAGCAGCCGGGGACTAGCGGGGGCCCAAGAGACCCAGTACTTC,CASSRGLAGAQETQYF
.,TRBV11-2,TRBJ2-5,.,TGTGCCAGCAGCTTAGAAGGCAGGGGAAAGACCCAGTACTTC,CASSLEGRGKTQYF
.,TRBV27,TRBJ1-1,.,TGTGCCAGCAGTTTGGCAGGGAACACTGAAGCTTTCTTT,CASSLAGNTEAFF
.,TRBV6-4,TRBJ1-4,.,TGTGCCAGGTTCCAGGGACTCGGGGAAAAACTGTTTTTT,CARFQGLGEKLFF
.,TRBV4-1,TRBJ2-5,.,TGCGCCAGCAGCCAAGCGGGAGACTTGGAGACCCAGTACTTC,CASSQAGDLETQYF
TRBD1,TRBV7-8,TRBJ2-6,.,TGTGCCAGCAGCCCCACAGGGGGCTCTGGGGCCAACGTCCTGACTTTC,CASSPTGGSGANVLTF
.,TRBV6-6,TRBJ2-7,.,TGTGCCAGCCGAGAGATTTACGAGCAGTACTTC,CASREIYEQYF
.,TRBV6-4,TRBJ2-1,.,TGTGCCAGCAGTGAGCGGGATGGCTACAATGAGCAGTTCTTC,CASSERDGYNEQFF
TRBD1,TRBV9,TRBJ2-6,.,TGTGCCAGCAGCCCCCCGGGACAGAACGAAGTCCTGACTTTC,CASSPPGQNEVLTF
.,TRBV12-5,TRBJ1-5,once,TGTGCTAGTAGTTTGAACCTGGCAGGGCCCCAGCATTTT,CASSLNLAGPQHF
TRBD1,TRBV9,TRBJ2-7,.,TGTGCCAGCAGCGTGGGACAGTCAGGGCAGGGCGAGCAGTACTTC,CASSVGQSGQGEQYF
TRBD1,TRBV4-2,TRBJ1-4,.,TGTGCCAGCAGCCAAGAGGGGGGGACAGGGGGTGAAAAACTGTTTTTT,CASSQEGGTGGEKLFF
TRBD1,TRBV7-8,TRBJ2-1,.,TGTGCCAGCAGCTTAAGGACACCAGGGGGCGCGAGGCATGAGCAGTTCTTC,CASSLRTPGGARHEQFF
.,TRBV9,TRBJ2-1,.,TGTGCCAGCAGCGTAGGGGGGGGCCCCTACAATGAGCAGTTCTTC,CASSVGGGPYNEQFF
TRBD2,TRBV10-3,TRBJ2-1,.,TGTGCCATCAGAAGGACTAGCGGGGGGTACAATGAGCAGTTCTTC,CAIRRTSGGYNEQFF
TRBD2,TRBV7-2,TRBJ2-2,.,TGTGCCAGCAGCTTAGTGGCGGGAGAGGTCGGGGAGCTGTTTTTT,CASSLVAGEVGELFF
.,TRBV5-3,TRBJ2-4,.,TGTGCCAGAAGCCCCCCCCAGTTGAACATTCAGTACTTC,CARSPPQLNIQYF
.,TRBV15,TRBJ1-1,.,TGTGCCACCAGCAGGGAATTCGGAGATCCGAACACTGAAGCTTTCTTT,CATSREFGDPNTEAFF
TRBD1,TRBV7-3,TRBJ2-3,.,TGTGCCAGCAGCTTAGATCGGTGGGACAGTAGCACAGATACGCAGTATTTT,CASSLDRWDSSTDTQYF
TRBD1,TRBV19,TRBJ1-2,.,TGTGCCAGTAGTACGTTAGGGACAGGCGGGGGCTACACCTTC,CASSTLGTGGGYTF
.,TRBV28,TRBJ1-2,.,TGTGCCAGCAGTGCACTCGGGGGGATCTCTGGCTACACCTTC,CASSALGGISGYTF
TRBD2,TRBV6-6,TRBJ2-1,once,TGTGCCAGCAGTTACCGACTAGCGGGGGAGCTAAATGAGCAGTTCTTC,CASSYRLAGELNEQFF
.,TRBV29-1,TRBJ2-7,.,TGCAGCGTTGTGGACCGGGACAAGTCCTACGAGCAGTACTTC,CSVVDRDKSYEQYF
TRBD2,TRBV30,TRBJ2-1,.,TGTGCCCGCCTAACAGCGGGGGGCCGTATCCTTTACAATGAGCAGTTCTTC,CARLTAGGRILYNEQFF
TRBD2,TRBV5-1,TRBJ2-1,.,TGCGCCAGCAGCTTGGAGCCTAGCGGGAGTAGGAATGAGCAGTTCTTC,CASSLEPSGSRNEQFF
.,TRBV6-6,TRBJ2-1,.,TGTGCCAGCAGTTACGATGGCAGTGAGCAGTTCTTC,CASSYDGSEQFF
.,TRBV7-3,TRBJ1-1,.,TGTGCCAGCAGCTTAATCGGGGGGATGGCTGAAGCTTTCTTT,CASSLIGGMAEAFF